The 15 T cell receptor beta chains in this list originate from one sample, sequenced in a study of T cell repertoires in cytomegalovirus infection. Each CDR3 protein is one row after TCRdb ran MiXCR on the reads. The sample records some 800,000 distinct CDR3 sequences, approximately 30% being singletons. These receptors' antigens are unknown. This sample comprised cultured CD8+ T cells from PBMCs, obtained from culture after CMV antigen stimulation. Receptors were obtained from a human donor in good health (CMV status not recorded). Some clones in this sample may be carry-over from other donors' samples.

The chain carries TRBV11-2 and TRBJ2-2; D may be TRBD2 (6 bases). The V gene's germline CDR1 is SGHAT and CDR2 FQNNGV. The CDR3 spans 17 residues. Trimming shortened V by 6 bases and J by 5 bases, and 22 bases separated the two germline ends. The CDR3 sequence is CASSNRAGTLGTGELFF. In DNA form, the CDR3 reads TGTGCCAGCAGTAATCGGGCCGGGACTCTTGGAACCGGGGAGCTGTTTTTT.

This clonotype was counted a few times. The V and J genes are TRBV9 and TRBJ2-5; 7 bases are a match to TRBD1. This CDR3 region has 16 residues. CDR1 is SGDLS and CDR2 is YYNGEE in the germline V gene. J lost 0 bases, V lost 4 bases, and 9 bases had no gene match. The CDR3 loop reads CASSPGDSMYQETQYF. The CDR3 nucleotides are TGTGCCAGCAGCCCAGGGGACAGTATGTACCAAGAGACCCAGTACTTC.

This clonotype was seen more than once but under ten times. The genes are TRBV6-2 or TRBV6-3 and TRBJ2-3, with D perhaps TRBD2 (5 bases). V dropped 2 bases and J dropped 6 bases, with 18 bases sitting between them. Germline loops: CDR1 MNHEY, CDR2 SVGEGT. CDR3 length equals 16 residues. CDR3 coding DNA: TGTGCCAGCAGTTACGGAGGATTTCTAGATGGCGATACGCAGTATTTT. Encoded protein: CASSYGGFLDGDTQYF.

This clonotype was seen a handful of times. The CDR3 is CASSRRGGQNEQFF. The CDR3 bases are TGTGCCAGCAGTAGGCGGGGGGGCCAGAATGAGCAGTTCTTC. The chain couples TRBV6-1 to TRBJ2-1; 9 positions match TRBD2. The ends lost 5 bases at V and 7 bases at J; junction bases unmatched: 6. This CDR3 is built from 14 residues. Germline CDR1 reads MNHNS; CDR2 reads SASEGT.

The sample holds many counts of this clonotype. The chain employs TRBV7-2 and TRBJ2-3; TRBD1 aligns across 11 bases. The germline V gene encodes CDR1 SGHTA and CDR2 FQGNSA. The CDR3 is made up of 15 amino acids. The ends lost 4 bases at V and 5 bases at J; junction bases unmatched: 5. CDR3 in amino acids: CASSSTGTGGDTQYF. The CDR3 bases are TGTGCCAGCAGCTCCACCGGGACAGGGGGAGATACGCAGTATTTT.

CDR3 sequence reads: CASRYPGGGNEQFF. Here the CDR3 DNA reads TGTGCCAGCAGATATCCCGGGGGTGGCAATGAGCAGTTCTTC. The chain couples TRBV7-9 to TRBJ2-1; TRBD2 might be the D (6 bases). CDR1 and CDR2 from the germline V gene are SEHNR and FQNEAQ (reference sequence). V was pared by 6 bases and J by 6 bases, with 15 bases between. The length of the CDR3 is 14 residues.

This clonotype was detected a few times. The V call is TRBV27, the J call TRBJ2-1, with D possibly being TRBD1 (6 bases). CDR3 length: 16 residues. Germline CDR1 reads MNHEY; CDR2 reads SMNVEV (reference sequence). Trimming removed 7 bases from V and 3 bases from J, with 19 bases in between. The CDR3 sequence: CASTLTAGTLYNEQFF. The CDR3 coding sequence is TGTGCCAGCACCTTGACAGCCGGGACACTCTACAATGAGCAGTTCTTC.

Concerning this clonotype: Compared with germline, one end of the junction differs, possibly owing to a read error. The chain uses TRBV7-9 and TRBJ2-2; 10 bases align to TRBD1. This CDR3 is 16 amino acids long. The germline V gene has CDR1 SEHNR and CDR2 FQNEAQ (reference sequence). Written as DNA, the CDR3 is TGTGCCAACAGCTTAGACAGGGGGCTCAGCACCGGGGAGCTGTTTTTT. It is translated as CANSLDRGLSTGELFF.

This clonotype turned up a few times. The chain carries TRBV6-5 and TRBJ1-2; 9 bases line up with TRBD1. The trim removed 5 bases at V and 1 base at J, leaving 5 bases unmatched. The germline gives CDR1 MNHEY, CDR2 SVGAGI. The CDR3 contains 15 residues. The DNA for the CDR3 is TGTGCCAGCAGTCGACAGGGGGGGGATAACTATGGCTACACCTTC. Translating gives CASSRQGGDNYGYTF.

This clonotype was counted at least ten times. J is TRBJ2-3 and V is TRBV7-9; 8 nucleotides agree with TRBD2. Germline CDR1 reads SEHNR; CDR2 reads FQNEAQ (reference sequence). The CDR3 contains 13 residues. After removal of 10 bases from V and 5 bases from J, the junction contained 8 bases not matched to a gene. CDR3 DNA sequence: TGTGCCACCTGGACTAGCTCACGAGATACGCAGTATTTT. Translating gives CATWTSSRDTQYF.

The sample holds a few counts of this clonotype. The chain uses TRBV7-6 and TRBJ1-2; the match to TRBD1 covers 7 bases. Germline V CDR1 and CDR2: SGHVS, FNYEAQ. The V and J ends lost 5 bases and 9 bases, in that order; junction bases with no gene match: 6. The CDR3 covers 12 residues. CDR3 nucleotide sequence: TGTGCCAGCAGCGGAGCGACAGGGAGCTACACCTTC. Amino acids: CASSGATGSYTF.

This clonotype was detected ten times or more. V is TRBV7-2 and J is TRBJ2-2; D is unclear. The germline V gene has CDR1 SGHTA and CDR2 FQGNSA. The V end was cut by 1 base, the J end by 4 bases, with 10 bases between. This CDR3 is built from 15 residues. The CDR3 reads CASSLVEGPTGELFF. CDR3 DNA sequence: TGTGCCAGCAGCTTAGTCGAAGGTCCCACCGGGGAGCTGTTTTTT.

The rearrangement links TRBV12-3 or TRBV12-4 to TRBJ1-2; no clear D gene. V was cut by 7 bases and J by 2 bases, with 14 bases left in between. There are 14 residues in the CDR3. DNA for the CDR3: TGTGCCAGCACCCCGCGAGGGTGGAACTATGGCTACACCTTC. Amino acid sequence: CASTPRGWNYGYTF.

The V call is TRBV2, the J call TRBJ2-5; either TRBD1 or TRBD2 may fit D (5 bases each). The germline gives CDR1 SNHLY, CDR2 FYNNEI. This CDR3 has 17 amino acids. V was pared by 1 base and J by 1 base, with 16 bases between. CDR3 DNA: TGTGCCAGCAGTGAAGGTCTGGGGACGGCCCCCCAAGAGACCCAGTACTTC. It codes for CASSEGLGTAPQETQYF.

The genes are TRBV15 and TRBJ1-1, with D uncertain. The CDR3 spans 11 residues. Germline CDR1 is LNHNV and CDR2 is YYDKDF (reference sequence). Deletions cut 5 bases from V and 7 bases from J, with 8 bases between. The CDR3 region has the DNA TGTGCCACCAGCGGAAGAGGTGAAGCTTTCTTT. It is translated as CATSGRGEAFF. The complete variable domain, with remaining parts taken from reference TRBV15 and TRBJ1-1, reads DAMVIQNPRYQVTQFGKPVTLSCSQTLNHNVMYWYQQKSSQAPKLLFHYYDKDFNNEADTPDNFQSRRPNTSFCFLDIRSPGLGDTAMYLCATSGRGEAFFGQGTRLTVV.